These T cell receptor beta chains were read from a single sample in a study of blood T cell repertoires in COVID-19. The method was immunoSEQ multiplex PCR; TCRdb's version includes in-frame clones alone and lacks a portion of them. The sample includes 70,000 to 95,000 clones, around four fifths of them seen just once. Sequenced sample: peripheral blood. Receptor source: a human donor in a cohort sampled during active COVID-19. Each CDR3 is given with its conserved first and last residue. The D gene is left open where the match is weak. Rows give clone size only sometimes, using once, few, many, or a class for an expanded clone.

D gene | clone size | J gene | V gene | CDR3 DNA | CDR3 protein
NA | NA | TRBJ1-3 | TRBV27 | TGTGCCAGCAGTTTCCGCAGGGAAGCTGGAAACACCATATATTTT | CASSFRREAGNTIYF
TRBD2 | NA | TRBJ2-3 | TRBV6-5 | TGTGCCAGCAGACCAGGCAGGGAGGGAGGGGATACGCAGTATTTT | CASRPGREGGDTQYF
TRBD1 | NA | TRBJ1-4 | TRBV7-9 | TGTGCCAGCAGCAGAGGACAGGGGGAGCCCAATGAAAAACTGTTTTTT | CASSRGQGEPNEKLFF
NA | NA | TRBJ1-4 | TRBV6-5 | TGTGCCAGCAGGGACAGCAGCTGGAGGGAAAAACTGTTTTTT | CASRDSSWREKLFF
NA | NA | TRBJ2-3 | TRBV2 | TGTGCCAGCGGTTTCTCACAGGTGGCAGATACGCAGTATTTT | CASGFSQVADTQYF
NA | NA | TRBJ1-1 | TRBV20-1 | TGCAGTGCTAGACTCAACACTGAAGCTTTCTTT | CSARLNTEAFF
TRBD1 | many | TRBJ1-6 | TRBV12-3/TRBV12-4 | TGTGCCAGCAGTAGGGACAGCGAGTCACCCCTCCACTTT | CASSRDSESPLHF
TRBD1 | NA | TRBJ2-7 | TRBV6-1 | TGTGCCAGCAGTGAGCCGGGACAGAAACTCGAGCAGTACTTC | CASSEPGQKLEQYF
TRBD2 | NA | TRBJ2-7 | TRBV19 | TGTGCCAGTAGTAGGGGGGGGAGCTCCTACGAGCAGTACTTC | CASSRGGSSYEQYF
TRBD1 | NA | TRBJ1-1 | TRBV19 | TGTGCCAGTAGTCTATGGGACAGGGAGGGCACTGAAGCTTTCTTT | CASSLWDREGTEAFF
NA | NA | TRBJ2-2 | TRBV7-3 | TGTGCCAGCAGCCGAGGCGGTGTTACCGGGGAGCTGTTTTTT | CASSRGGVTGELFF
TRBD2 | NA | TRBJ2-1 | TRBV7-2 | TGTGCCAGCACCCTTCCGGGGACTAGCTTCTACAATGAGCAGTTCTTC | CASTLPGTSFYNEQFF
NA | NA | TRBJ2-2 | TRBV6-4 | TGTGCCAGCAGTGACCCGGGTACACGGGGCACCGGGGAGCTGTTTTTT | CASSDPGTRGTGELFF
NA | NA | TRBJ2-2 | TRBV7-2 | TGTGCCAGCAGCCAGACCCAGGGGGGCGTGCTGTTTTTT | CASSQTQGGVLFF
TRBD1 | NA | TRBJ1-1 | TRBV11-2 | TGTGCCAGCAGCTTAACTACAGGGGCGGGCACTGAAGCTTTCTTT | CASSLTTGAGTEAFF
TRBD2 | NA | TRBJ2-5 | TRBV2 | TGTGCCAGCAGTGAAGCGCTTTTAGCGGGAGGAGGGGTCCAAGAGACCCAGTACTTC | CASSEALLAGGGVQETQYF